This T cell receptor (beta chain) was recovered during a study of cytomegalovirus exposure and HLA in healthy donors. The primer mix had 60 Vbeta and 13 Jbeta primers. Profiled with immunoSEQ multiplex PCR; TCRdb holds only in-frame clones, not every one. The table lists over 100,000 clones, more than 60% of them singletons. Trimming left V 4 bases short and J 5 bases short, with 17 bases between. Germline loops: CDR1 KGHSH, CDR2 LQKENI. This CDR3 is built from 16 residues. The sequencing input was PBMCs. The TCR originated in a woman aged 40-49 years in good health and CMV-seropositive. The J gene is TRBJ2-2, the V gene TRBV18; maybe TRBD1 (6 bases). The CDR3 sequence is CASSQGVPTTTGELFF. The CDR3 nucleotides read TGTGCCAGCTCACAGGGGGTTCCAACTACGACCGGGGAGCTGTTTTTT.